This TCR beta chain stems from a study of T cells in tumors after PD-1 blockade. At the level of the study: Mean per tumor sample: 26,066 templates (about 554-99,264), under 7,500 unique clonotypes. Study conclusions and caveats: In squamous cell carcinoma, roughly 48% of expanded exhausted clones were novel versus around 31% of other expanded CD8+ clones. Most post-therapy expanded exhausted CD8+ clones were new, undetected before treatment.

The method was immunoSEQ multiplex PCR; TCRdb's version includes in-frame clones alone and lacks a portion of them. The profile covers about 15,000 clones, with 55% to 75% appearing a single time and about 30% taken by the ten largest. The germline V gene has CDR1 SGHNT and CDR2 YYREEE (reference sequence). V lost 3 bases to trimming and J lost 5 bases, with 14 bases between them. This CDR3 comprises 15 residues. On this clone: Its specificity is not known.

This TCR was recovered from a human donor with cutaneous squamous cell carcinoma. This chain connects TRBV5-4 to TRBJ2-2, with D possibly being TRBD1 (6 bases). The sample in question was tumor tissue, obtained after anti-PD-1 treatment. CDR3 in DNA: TGTGCCAGCAGCTCTACCCAGGGGTTGACCGGGGAGCTGTTTTTT. Translating gives CASSSTQGLTGELFF.